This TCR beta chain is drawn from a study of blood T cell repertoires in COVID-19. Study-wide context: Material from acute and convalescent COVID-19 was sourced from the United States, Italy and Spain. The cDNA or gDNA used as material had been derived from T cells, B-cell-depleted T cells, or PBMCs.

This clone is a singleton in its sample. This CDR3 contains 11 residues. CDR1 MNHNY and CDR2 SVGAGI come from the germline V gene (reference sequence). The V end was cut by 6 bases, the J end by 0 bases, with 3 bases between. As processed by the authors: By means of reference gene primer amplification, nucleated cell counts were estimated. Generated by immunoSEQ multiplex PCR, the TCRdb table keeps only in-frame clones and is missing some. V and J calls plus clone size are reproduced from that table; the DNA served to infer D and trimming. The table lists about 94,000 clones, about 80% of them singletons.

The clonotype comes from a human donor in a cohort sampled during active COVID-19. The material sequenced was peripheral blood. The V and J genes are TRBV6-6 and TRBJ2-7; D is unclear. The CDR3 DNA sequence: TGTGCCAGCAGGAGCTCCTACGAGCAGTACTTC. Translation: CASRSSYEQYF.